A selection of T cell receptor beta chains follows, all from one sample in a study of blood T cell repertoires in COVID-19. The data were produced by immunoSEQ multiplex PCR, yet TCRdb's version contains in-frame clones alone and is incomplete. This table has fewer than 200,000 clones, approximately 83% appearing once. The sequencing input was peripheral blood. These receptors were obtained from a human donor in a cohort sampled during active COVID-19. Each CDR3 is given with its conserved first and last residue. The D gene is left open where the match is weak.

J gene,D gene,V gene,CDR3 DNA,CDR3 protein
TRBJ1-2,NA,TRBV6-6,TGTGCCAGCAGTTACGGGCAGGGCGGTGGCTACACCTTC,CASSYGQGGGYTF
TRBJ2-1,NA,TRBV12-3/TRBV12-4,TGTGCCAGCAGCTTCGACAGTTACAATGAGCAGTTCTTC,CASSFDSYNEQFF
TRBJ2-5,TRBD2,TRBV10-2,TGCGCCAGCGGGACTAGCGGGGTGGGAGAGACCCAGTACTTC,CASGTSGVGETQYF
TRBJ2-7,TRBD2,TRBV7-2,TGTGCCAGCAGCTTAGGGCGGGCTAGCGGGGCGGCGAGGTGGGAGCAGTACTTC,CASSLGRASGAARWEQYF
TRBJ1-2,TRBD1,TRBV9,TGTGCCAGCAGCGTAGATTTCTCTTCGACAGGGGGCGACTATGGCTACACCTTC,CASSVDFSSTGGDYGYTF
TRBJ2-7,TRBD1,TRBV9,TGTGCCAGCAGCGCGCGGGACAGGGGGCACGAGCAGTACTTC,CASSARDRGHEQYF
TRBJ2-5,NA,TRBV5-5,TGTGCCAGCAGCCAGGGTCAGGCGAAAGAGACCCAGTACTTC,CASSQGQAKETQYF
TRBJ2-7,TRBD1,TRBV28,TGTGCCAGCAGGGCCGGGACAGCCTACGAGCAGTACTTC,CASRAGTAYEQYF
TRBJ2-7,NA,TRBV18,TGTGCCAGCTCACCACCGAGCGGACTCTCCTACGAGCAGTACTTC,CASSPPSGLSYEQYF
TRBJ2-1,TRBD2,TRBV28,TGTGCCAGCAGGGGCGCTAGCGGGAACACAAAGGAGCAGTTCTTC,CASRGASGNTKEQFF